The source of this TCR beta chain is a study of T cell clonotyping in hematopoietic cell transplantation. Study information: Pretransplant recipient samples were taken after cytoreduction. Study-level findings and limits: After transplant, recipient diversity fell while pathologically expanded clonotypes grew through day 180. At the given depth, recipient repertoires were over 95% de novo clonotypes.

Time point indicated: recipient sample about 28 days before transplant, after cytoreduction. Samples: about 28 days before transplant, then days 30, 100 and 180 after. CDR1 is SGHTA and CDR2 is FQGNSA in the germline V gene. This CDR3 has 13 amino acids. Between the trimmed V and J ends, which lost 1 base and 5 bases, there was a span of 8 bases. The table came from immunoSEQ multiplex PCR; TCRdb's copy has only in-frame clones and leaves some out. The table records some 76,000 clones, about 96% of them present only once. In the case of this clone: Its antigen is as yet unknown.

This chain links TRBV7-2 with TRBJ2-5; D is possibly TRBD1 (5 bases). This receptor was taken from a woman in her fifties or sixties with acute myeloid leukemia. Some clones in this sample may be carry-over from other donors' samples. The sample consisted of peripheral blood mononuclear cells, taken before stem cell transplant. The CDR3 DNA follows: TGTGCCAGCAGCTTAGAGGGGTTCGAGACCCAGTACTTC. Residues: CASSLEGFETQYF.